One and the same sample provided the 26 T cell receptor beta chains below, sequenced in a study of early stage breast cancer tumors. Sequenced by immunoSEQ multiplex PCR; TCRdb stores in-frame clones only, minus some. The data show about 34,000 clones, with more than 65% seen just once and 10% held by the top ten. The sample comprised breast tumor tissue. These receptors were obtained from a person under 45 with breast cancer.

This clone was picked up a small number of times. The gene calls are TRBV30 and TRBJ1-2; D not resolved. This CDR3 has 13 amino acids. Germline CDR1 reads GTSNPN; CDR2 reads SVGIG (reference sequence). V lost 2 bases, J lost 3 bases, and 10 bases lay in between. CDR3 nucleotides: TGTGCCTGGAGTCGGACCCGGGACTATGGCTACACCTTC. Amino acid sequence: CAWSRTRDYGYTF.

V usage is TRBV19 and J usage is TRBJ2-5; TRBD2 aligns across 7 bases. V lost 1 base, J lost 4 bases, and 9 bases stayed unmatched. Germline-derived CDR1 and CDR2 are LNHDA and SQIVND (reference sequence). CDR3 length equals 16 residues. Here the CDR3 DNA reads TGTGCCAGTAGTATAGGGTCCCGGGGAGGGAGAGAGACCCAGTACTTC. This gives the protein CASSIGSRGGRETQYF.

This clone was seen once. This chain uses TRBV11-2 with TRBJ1-1; possible D gene TRBD1, 6 bases. V was shortened by 3 bases and J by 2 bases, with 7 bases between the two germline ends. CDR3 length: 13 residues. Per the germline V gene, CDR1 is SGHAT and CDR2 is FQNNGV. The CDR3 is CASSFRGNTEAFF. In DNA, the CDR3 is TGTGCCAGCAGCTTCAGGGGTAACACTGAAGCTTTCTTT.

This rearrangement joins TRBV30 to TRBJ2-7, with 8 positions matching TRBD1. The germline V gene has CDR1 GTSNPN and CDR2 SVGIG (reference sequence). With V trimmed by 1 base and J by 9 bases, 8 bases remained unmatched. This CDR3 spans 13 amino acids. The CDR3 nucleotides are TGTGCCTGGAGTGGACAGGGGTCTAACGCGCAGTACTTC. Translation gives CAWSGQGSNAQYF.

J is TRBJ2-7 and V is TRBV7-2; 7 bases are a match to TRBD2. Per the germline V gene, CDR1 is SGHTA and CDR2 is FQGNSA. The V gene end was trimmed by 5 bases and the J gene end by 4 bases; junction bases not matched to a gene: 11. This CDR3 comprises 15 residues. The CDR3 coding sequence is TGTGCCAGCAGCCGACAATGGGGGAGGGAATACGAGCAGTACTTC. Its translation is CASSRQWGREYEQYF.

This chain uses TRBV19 with TRBJ1-2; perhaps TRBD1 as D (5 bases). The V gene's germline CDR1 is LNHDA and CDR2 SQIVND (reference sequence). The V end was cut by 4 bases, the J end by 12 bases, with 18 bases between. The CDR3 has 13 residues. CDR3 loop: CASSNSGKGSDTF. The CDR3 nucleotides are TGTGCCAGTAGTAACTCCGGTAAGGGGTCGGACACCTTC.

The chain couples TRBV7-9 to TRBJ2-3; TRBD2 aligns across 7 bases. V dropped 0 bases and J dropped 1; count of bases not matched to a gene: 4. In germline, CDR1 is SEHNR, CDR2 FQNEAQ (reference sequence). The CDR3 covers 16 residues. The chain's CDR3 is CASSLASGMRTDTQYF. CDR3 nucleotides: TGTGCCAGCAGCTTAGCCAGCGGGATGCGCACAGATACGCAGTATTTT.

This chain connects TRBV7-2 to TRBJ2-2, with 8 bases identical to TRBD2. CDR1 and CDR2 from the germline V gene are SGHTA and FQGNSA. The CDR3 is made up of 15 amino acids. The ends lost 0 bases at V and 6 bases at J; junction bases unmatched: 3. The CDR3 DNA sequence: TGTGCCAGCAGCTTAGCGACGGGAGGGGCCGGGGAGCTGTTTTTT. Amino acid sequence: CASSLATGGAGELFF. The full variable domain, rest sourced from reference TRBV7-2 and TRBJ2-2, is GAGVSQSPSNKVTEKGKDVELRCDPISGHTALYWYRQSLGQGLEFLIYFQGNSAPDKSGLPSDRFSAERTGGSVSTLTIQRTQQEDSAVYLCASSLATGGAGELFFGEGSRLTVL.

The chain joins TRBV5-1 to TRBJ1-1; the D gene is possibly TRBD1 (6 bases). This CDR3 has 14 amino acids. The germline V gene encodes CDR1 SGHRS and CDR2 YFSETQ. Trimming cost V 5 bases and J 8 bases, with 19 bases left between them. CDR3 sequence reads: CASRNAGGTLEAFF. The CDR3 nucleotides are TGCGCCAGCAGAAACGCCGGGGGCACCCTCGAAGCTTTCTTT.

The chain links TRBV15 to TRBJ1-1, with D possibly matching TRBD1 (5 bases). The V gene's germline CDR1 is LNHNV and CDR2 YYDKDF (reference sequence). The CDR3 covers 14 residues. The ends were cut back, 5 bases at V and 3 bases at J, with 13 bases in the middle. CDR3 region: CATSGRVGYTEAFF. For the CDR3, the DNA is TGTGCCACCAGCGGCAGGGTGGGGTACACTGAAGCTTTCTTT.

The CDR3 sequence: CATSSGINYGYTF. CDR3 bases: TGTGCCACCTCATCGGGGATAAACTATGGCTACACCTTC. V is TRBV28 and J is TRBJ1-2, with D unresolved. Germline V CDR1 and CDR2: MDHEN, SYDVKM. V lost 10 bases and J 2 bases, leaving 14 bases between the germline ends. The CDR3 length is 13 residues.

The chain recombines TRBV6-4 with TRBJ2-1; D possibly corresponds to TRBD2 (6 bases). Germline V gene data show CDR1 as MRHNA and CDR2 as SNTAGT. The CDR3 is made up of 16 amino acids. Trimming cost V 0 bases and J 4 bases, with 13 bases left between them. The CDR3 DNA follows: TGTGCCAGCAGTGACTCTACGGGAGAGGGGTACAATGAGCAGTTCTTC. This gives the protein CASSDSTGEGYNEQFF.

The chain carries TRBV7-6 and TRBJ2-7, with unresolved D. V lost 2 bases, J lost 3 bases, and 11 bases lay in between. Germline V gene data show CDR1 as SGHVS and CDR2 as FNYEAQ. CDR3 size: 14 residues. In DNA form, the CDR3 reads TGTGCCAGCAGCTTATCGGTACTGAGCTACGAGCAGTACTTC. Translated, it gives CASSLSVLSYEQYF.

This chain links TRBV30 with TRBJ2-7; D might be TRBD1 (6 bases). Germline CDR1 and CDR2: GTSNPN and SVGIG (reference sequence). This CDR3 comprises 13 residues. Trimming pared 3 bases from V and 4 bases from J, leaving 13 bases between. The CDR3 nucleotides read TGTGCCTGGAGCCCAGACAGGATGTACGAGCAGTACTTC. It codes for CAWSPDRMYEQYF.

This clone was recorded a few times. The chain has TRBV4-2 and TRBJ2-7; TRBD2 matches 12 bases. The germline V gene encodes CDR1 LGHNA and CDR2 YNFKEQ. This CDR3 comprises 15 residues. V lost 4 bases to trimming and J lost 1 base; unmatched junction nucleotides: 2. The chain's CDR3 is CASSLGLAGSYEQYF. DNA for the CDR3: TGTGCCAGCAGCCTCGGACTAGCGGGGTCCTACGAGCAGTACTTC.

The chain employs TRBV2 and TRBJ2-1; 7 bases are shared with TRBD1. The J segment lost 7 bases and the V segment lost 6 bases, leaving 3 bases of the junction unmatched. The CDR3 is 12 residues long. Germline CDR1 SNHLY, CDR2 FYNNEI. The CDR3 nucleotides read TGTGCCAGCAGGACAGGGAAGAATGAGCAGTTCTTC. Translated: CASRTGKNEQFF.

The genes are TRBV9 and TRBJ1-1, with D perhaps TRBD1 (6 bases). This CDR3 comprises 14 residues. Germline lookup yields CDR1 SGDLS and CDR2 YYNGEE. The V gene lost 2 bases and the J gene lost 4 bases, with 12 bases spanning the gap. The DNA of the CDR3 is TGTGCCAGCAGCGTCCGGGGGGGCAGCACTGAAGCTTTCTTT. This codes for CASSVRGGSTEAFF.

The chain couples TRBV5-4 to TRBJ1-3, with TRBD1 matching 11 bases. The CDR3 consists of 16 residues. Per the germline V gene, CDR1 is SGHNT and CDR2 is YYREEE (reference sequence). V was clipped by 2 bases and J by 4 bases; unmatched bases: 5. The CDR3 spells CASSLAGQGVGNTIYF. CDR3 DNA sequence: TGTGCCAGCAGCTTAGCGGGACAGGGGGTGGGAAACACCATATATTTT. Using reference TRBV5-4 and TRBJ1-3 for the parts outside the CDR3, the full variable domain is ETGVTQSPTHLIKTRGQQVTLRCSSQSGHNTVSWYQQALGQGPQFIFQYYREEENGRGNFPPRFSGLQFPNYSSELNVNALELDDSALYLCASSLAGQGVGNTIYFGEGSWLTVV.

This clone was detected a few times. V gene TRBV29-1 combines with J gene TRBJ2-1; D unresolved. The CDR3 covers 11 residues. The germline V gene encodes CDR1 SQVTM and CDR2 ANQGSEA. Trimming pared 7 bases from V and 5 bases from J, leaving 9 bases between. The CDR3 spells CSAKLNNEQFF. As DNA, the CDR3 is TGCAGCGCCAAGTTAAACAATGAGCAGTTCTTC.

This clone was observed a few times. V and J are TRBV2 and TRBJ1-4; D unresolved. The V end was cut by 4 bases, the J end by 2 bases, with 5 bases between. The CDR3 extends over 13 amino acids. The germline gives CDR1 SNHLY, CDR2 FYNNEI. Here the CDR3 DNA reads TGTGCCAGCAGTGCAGAGACTAATGAAAAACTGTTTTTT. This translates into CASSAETNEKLFF.

The rearrangement links TRBV19 to TRBJ2-1, with TRBD2 matching 9 bases. Germline assignment: CDR1 LNHDA and CDR2 SQIVND (reference sequence). V lost 3 bases to trimming and J lost 8 bases; unmatched junction nucleotides: 5. This CDR3 contains 14 residues. CDR3 DNA: TGTGCCAGTAGTATCGGCGGGAGGGTTGATGAGCAGTTCTTC. Amino acids: CASSIGGRVDEQFF.

In this sample, this clone turned up once. V is TRBV5-1 and J is TRBJ2-1; TRBD1 aligns across 7 bases. Trimming cost V 4 bases and J 3 bases; bases outside gene matches: 4. Per the germline V gene, CDR1 is SGHRS and CDR2 is YFSETQ. There are 14 residues in the CDR3. Here the CDR3 DNA reads TGCGCCAGCAGCCCGGGACAGAACTACAATGAGCAGTTCTTC. Translated, it gives CASSPGQNYNEQFF.

The chain couples TRBV5-6 to TRBJ2-1, with 11 bases identical to TRBD2. Germline V lookup: CDR1 SGHDT, CDR2 YYEEEE. J lost 8 bases, V lost 4 bases, and 14 bases had no gene match. The CDR3 runs 17 residues. The CDR3 DNA sequence: TGTGCCAGCAGCCTACGGTTAGCGGGAGGGATTGCAGATGAGCAGTTCTTC. It codes for CASSLRLAGGIADEQFF. Looking up the rest from reference TRBV5-6 and TRBJ2-1 gives the full variable domain: DAGVTQSPTHLIKTRGQQVTLRCSPKSGHDTVSWYQQALGQGPQFIFQYYEEEERQRGNFPDRFSGHQFPNYSSELNVNALLLGDSALYLCASSLRLAGGIADEQFFGPGTRLTVL.

CDR3 amino acids: CAWSVREGFNEKLFF. CDR3 bases: TGTGCCTGGAGTGTACGGGAGGGATTCAATGAAAAACTGTTTTTT. The J gene is TRBJ1-4, the V gene TRBV30; D remains ambiguous. Trimming shortened V by 0 bases and J by 5 bases, and 13 bases separated the two germline ends. The CDR3 runs 15 residues. Germline CDR1 GTSNPN, CDR2 SVGIG (reference sequence).

The genes are TRBV19 and TRBJ2-7, with D perhaps given as TRBD1 or TRBD2 (5 bases each). The CDR3 has 15 amino acids. Looked up from germline, CDR1 is LNHDA and CDR2 is SQIVND (reference sequence). Trimming removed 6 bases from V and 2 bases from J, with 17 bases in between. CDR3 amino acids: CASRRGTGVPYEQYF. In nucleotides, the CDR3 is TGTGCCAGTAGACGGGGCACCGGAGTTCCCTACGAGCAGTACTTC.

Only one count was recorded for this clone. The chain couples TRBV4-3 to TRBJ2-5; no firm D call. In germline, CDR1 is LGHNA, CDR2 YSLEER. The CDR3 length is 14 residues. Trimming stripped 2 bases from V and 5 bases from J, with 12 bases between. CDR3 protein: CASSQTTDRETQYF. CDR3 coding DNA: TGCGCCAGCAGCCAAACGACCGATAGGGAGACCCAGTACTTC.